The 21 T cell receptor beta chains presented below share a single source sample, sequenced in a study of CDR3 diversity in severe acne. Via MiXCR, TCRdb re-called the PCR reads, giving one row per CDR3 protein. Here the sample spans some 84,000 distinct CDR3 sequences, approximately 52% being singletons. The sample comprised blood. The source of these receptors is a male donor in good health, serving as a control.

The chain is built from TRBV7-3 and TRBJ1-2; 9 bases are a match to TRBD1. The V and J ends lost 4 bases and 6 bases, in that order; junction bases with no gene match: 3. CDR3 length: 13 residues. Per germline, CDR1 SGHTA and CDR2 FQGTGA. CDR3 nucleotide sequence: TGTGCCAGCAGCTCGGACAGGGGCAATGGCTACACCTTC. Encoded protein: CASSSDRGNGYTF.

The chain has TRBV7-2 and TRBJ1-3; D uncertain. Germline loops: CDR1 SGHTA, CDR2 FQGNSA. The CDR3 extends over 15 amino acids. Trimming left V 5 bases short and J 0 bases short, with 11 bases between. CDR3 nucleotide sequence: TGTGCCAGCAGCGGACGTTCTACCTCTGGAAACACCATATATTTT. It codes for CASSGRSTSGNTIYF.

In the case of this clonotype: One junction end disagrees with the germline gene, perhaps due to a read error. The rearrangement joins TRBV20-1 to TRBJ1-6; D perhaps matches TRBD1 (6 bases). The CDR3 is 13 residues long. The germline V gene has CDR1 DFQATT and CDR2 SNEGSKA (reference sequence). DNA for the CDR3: TGCAGTGCTAGTCCGGGGGGCGCGTCACCCCCCCACTTT. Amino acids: CSASPGGASPPHF.

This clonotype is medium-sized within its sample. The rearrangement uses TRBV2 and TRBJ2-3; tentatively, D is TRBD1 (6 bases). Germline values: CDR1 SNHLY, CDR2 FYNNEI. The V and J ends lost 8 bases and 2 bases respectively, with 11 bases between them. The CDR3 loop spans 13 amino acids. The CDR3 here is CASPGATTDTQYF. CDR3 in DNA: TGTGCCAGCCCAGGGGCCACCACAGATACGCAGTATTTT.

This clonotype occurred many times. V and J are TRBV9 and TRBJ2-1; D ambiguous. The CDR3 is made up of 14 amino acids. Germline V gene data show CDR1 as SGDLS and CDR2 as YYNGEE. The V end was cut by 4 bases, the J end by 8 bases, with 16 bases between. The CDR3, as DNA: TGTGCCAGCAGCTCGCGGACCAGCTGGGATGAGCAGTTCTTC. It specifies CASSSRTSWDEQFF.

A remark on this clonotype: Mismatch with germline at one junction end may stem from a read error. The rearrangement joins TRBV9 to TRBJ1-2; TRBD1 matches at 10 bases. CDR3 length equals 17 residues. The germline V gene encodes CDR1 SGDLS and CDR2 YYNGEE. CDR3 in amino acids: CASSPGQGGRANYGYTF. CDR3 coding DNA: TGTGCCAGCAGCCCCGGACAGGGGGGACGGGCTAACTATGGTTACACCTTC.

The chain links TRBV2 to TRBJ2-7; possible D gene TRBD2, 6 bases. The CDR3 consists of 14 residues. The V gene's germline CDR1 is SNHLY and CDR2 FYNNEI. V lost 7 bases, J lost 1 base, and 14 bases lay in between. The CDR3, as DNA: TGTGCCAGCAAGCGGGCGGAGCAATCCTACGAGCAGTACTTC. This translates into CASKRAEQSYEQYF.

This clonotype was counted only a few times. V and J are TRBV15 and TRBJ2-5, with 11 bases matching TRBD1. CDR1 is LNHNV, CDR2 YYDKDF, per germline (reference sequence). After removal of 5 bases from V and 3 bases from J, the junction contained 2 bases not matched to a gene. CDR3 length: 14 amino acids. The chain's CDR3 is CATSEGQGEETQYF. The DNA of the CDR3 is TGTGCCACCAGCGAGGGACAGGGGGAAGAGACCCAGTACTTC.

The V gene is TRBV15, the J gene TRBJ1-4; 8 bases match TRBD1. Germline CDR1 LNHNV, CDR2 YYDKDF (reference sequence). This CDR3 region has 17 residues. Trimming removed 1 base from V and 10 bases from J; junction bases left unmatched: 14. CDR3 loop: CATSRAYPGQGDGKLFF. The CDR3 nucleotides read TGTGCCACCAGCAGAGCCTATCCCGGACAGGGAGACGGAAAACTGTTTTTT.

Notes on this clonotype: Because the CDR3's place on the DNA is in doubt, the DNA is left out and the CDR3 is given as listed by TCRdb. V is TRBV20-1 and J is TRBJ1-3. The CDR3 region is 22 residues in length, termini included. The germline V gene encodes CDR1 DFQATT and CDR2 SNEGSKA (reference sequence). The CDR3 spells CSASTSGMREDEQYFGPGTIYF.

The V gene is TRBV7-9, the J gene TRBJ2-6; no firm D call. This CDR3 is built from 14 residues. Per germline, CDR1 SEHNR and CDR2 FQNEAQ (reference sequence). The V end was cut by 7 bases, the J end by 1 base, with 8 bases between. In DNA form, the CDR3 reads TGTGCCAGCACCCTAACGTCTGGGGCCAACGTCCTGACTTTC. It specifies CASTLTSGANVLTF.

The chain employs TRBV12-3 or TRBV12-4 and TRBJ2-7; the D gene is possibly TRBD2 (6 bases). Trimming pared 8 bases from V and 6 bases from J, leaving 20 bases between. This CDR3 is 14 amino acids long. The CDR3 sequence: CASVEEGRLGEQYF. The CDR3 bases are TGTGCCAGCGTAGAGGAGGGAAGGCTCGGCGAGCAGTACTTC.

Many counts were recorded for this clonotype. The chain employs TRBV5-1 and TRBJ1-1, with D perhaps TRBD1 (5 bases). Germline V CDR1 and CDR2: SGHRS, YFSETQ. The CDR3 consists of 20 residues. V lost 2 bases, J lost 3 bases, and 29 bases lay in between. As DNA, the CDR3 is TGCGCCAGCAGCTTAATCCTCCCCCGGGACGGACGTGAGGCCGACACTGAAGCTTTCTTT. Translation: CASSLILPRDGREADTEAFF.

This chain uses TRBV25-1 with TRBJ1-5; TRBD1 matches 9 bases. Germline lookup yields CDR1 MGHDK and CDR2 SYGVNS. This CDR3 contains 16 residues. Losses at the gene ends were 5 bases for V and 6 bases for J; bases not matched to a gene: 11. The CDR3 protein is CASSSTGTGNSQPQHF. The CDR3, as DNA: TGTGCCAGCAGTTCCACCGGGACAGGGAATAGTCAGCCCCAGCATTTT.

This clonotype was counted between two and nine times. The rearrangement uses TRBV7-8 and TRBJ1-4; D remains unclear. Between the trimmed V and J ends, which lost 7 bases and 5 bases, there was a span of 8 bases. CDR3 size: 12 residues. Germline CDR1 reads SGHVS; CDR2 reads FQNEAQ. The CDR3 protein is CASTLGNEKLFF. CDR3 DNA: TGTGCCAGCACTCTGGGGAATGAAAAACTGTTTTTT. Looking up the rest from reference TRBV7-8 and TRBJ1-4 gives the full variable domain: GAGVSQSPRYKVAKRGQDVALRCDPISGHVSLFWYQQALGQGPEFLTYFQNEAQLDKSGLPSDRFFAERPEGSVSTLKIQRTQQEDSAVYLCASTLGNEKLFFGSGTQLSVL.

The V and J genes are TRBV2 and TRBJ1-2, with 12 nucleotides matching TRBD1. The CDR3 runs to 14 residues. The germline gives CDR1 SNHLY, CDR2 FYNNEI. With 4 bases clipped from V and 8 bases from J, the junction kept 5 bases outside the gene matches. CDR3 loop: CASSGGQGARGYTF. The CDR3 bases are TGTGCCAGCAGTGGGGGACAGGGGGCGCGAGGCTACACCTTC.

CDR3 bases: TGTGCCAGCAGCGAAGGCTCCCAGGGGAATTCACCCCTCCACTTT. Translating gives CASSEGSQGNSPLHF. V is TRBV9 and J is TRBJ1-6, with a weak D call TRBD1 (6 bases). V dropped 3 bases and J dropped 7 bases, with 14 bases sitting between them. Germline V gene lookup returns CDR1 SGDLS and CDR2 YYNGEE. The CDR3 runs 15 residues.

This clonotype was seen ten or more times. The CDR3 nucleotides are TGTGCCACCAGCAGAGATGTGTCGGGGGCGGCTGGCTACACCTTC. Encoded protein: CATSRDVSGAAGYTF. The V gene is TRBV15, the J gene TRBJ1-2, with D possibly matching TRBD1 (6 bases). The CDR3 runs 15 residues. The V gene lost 0 bases and the J gene lost 7 bases, with 15 bases spanning the gap. Germline V CDR1 and CDR2: LNHNV, YYDKDF (reference sequence).

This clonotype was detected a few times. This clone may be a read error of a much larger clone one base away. The CDR3 region has the DNA TGTGCCAGCAGTGGAAATCTAATCCCAGATACGCAGTATTTT. Amino acid sequence: CASSGNLIPDTQYF. This chain links TRBV2 with TRBJ2-3; D uncertain. The CDR3 runs 14 residues. Looked up from germline, CDR1 is SNHLY and CDR2 is FYNNEI. Trimming pared 4 bases from V and 4 bases from J, leaving 12 bases between.

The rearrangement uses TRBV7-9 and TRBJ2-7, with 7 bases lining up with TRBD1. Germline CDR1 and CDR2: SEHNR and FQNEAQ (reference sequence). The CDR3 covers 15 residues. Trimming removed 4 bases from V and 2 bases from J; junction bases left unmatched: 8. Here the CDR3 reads CASSSQGLSAYEQYF. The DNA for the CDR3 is TGTGCCAGCAGCTCACAGGGGTTGAGCGCCTACGAGCAGTACTTC.

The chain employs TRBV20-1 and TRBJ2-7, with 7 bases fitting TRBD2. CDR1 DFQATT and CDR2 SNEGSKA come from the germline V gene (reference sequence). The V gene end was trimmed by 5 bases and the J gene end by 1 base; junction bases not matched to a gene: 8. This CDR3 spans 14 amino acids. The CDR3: CSAGLVGVSYEQYF. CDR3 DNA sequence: TGCAGTGCTGGACTAGTCGGAGTGTCCTACGAGCAGTACTTC.